What follows are 16 T cell receptor beta chains derived from one specimen sequenced in a study of blood T cells in healthy people across ages. Through a sample-barcoded 5' primer and a J-beta primer mix, a second PCR was run for about 6 to 11 cycles. TCRdb re-analysed the 5' RACE reads in MiXCR, keeping a single row per CDR3 protein. The top ten clones hold 20% to 25% of a sample with 730,000 or so distinct CDR3 sequences, roughly 45% of them seen once. The material sequenced was blood. Source of these receptors: a woman aged 60-75 years in good health.

This clonotype was observed at least ten times. This chain links TRBV6-5 with TRBJ2-4; a weak D match, TRBD2 (6 bases). The germline V gene has CDR1 MNHEY and CDR2 SVGAGI. Trimming cost V 0 bases and J 1 base, with 13 bases left between them. The CDR3 runs 17 residues. The CDR3 protein is CASSYSIRGRAKNIQYF. The CDR3 DNA sequence: TGTGCCAGCAGTTACTCGATCCGGGGGAGGGCCAAAAACATTCAGTACTTC.

The V call is TRBV10-3, the J call TRBJ2-5; TRBD2 matches at 9 bases. This CDR3 is built from 17 residues. Per the germline V gene, CDR1 is ENHRY and CDR2 is SYGVKD. With 6 bases clipped from V and 4 bases from J, the junction kept 15 bases outside the gene matches. DNA for the CDR3: TGTGCCATCAGGCCGGGACTAGCAATGGGGTCAGGAGAGACCCAGTACTTC. Protein product: CAIRPGLAMGSGETQYF.

V usage is TRBV7-9 and J usage is TRBJ2-4; 14 nucleotides agree with TRBD2. The J call may not be correct, given that the DNA end is closer to TRBJ2-7. Germline CDR1 is SEHNR and CDR2 is FQNEAQ (reference sequence). This CDR3 is 15 amino acids long. CDR3 amino acids: CASSSTSGRGHEQYF. The CDR3 nucleotides are TGTGCCAGCAGCTCGACTAGCGGGAGGGGCCACGAGCAGTACTTC.

The chain combines TRBV4-3 with TRBJ2-1; a possible D gene is TRBD2 (6 bases). CDR1 and CDR2 (germline): LGHNA, YSLEER. The CDR3 extends over 15 amino acids. V lost 0 bases and J 10 bases, leaving 16 bases between the germline ends. In DNA, the CDR3 is TGCGCCAGCAGCCAAGAGGGGCAGGGACTCTACGAGCAGTTCTTC. This codes for CASSQEGQGLYEQFF.

The rearrangement joins TRBV27 to TRBJ2-1; TRBD2 might be the D (6 bases). Looked up from germline, CDR1 is MNHEY and CDR2 is SMNVEV (reference sequence). The CDR3 totals 15 residues. Trimming stripped 6 bases from V and 1 base from J, with 13 bases between. DNA for the CDR3: TGTGCCAGCAGGATGCGGACTACTTCCTACAATGAGCAGTTCTTC. This translates into CASRMRTTSYNEQFF.

At least ten counts were recorded for this clonotype. The junction and the germline gene differ at one end; a read error may be behind it. This sequence joins TRBV4-1 and TRBJ2-7; no clear D. The CDR3 length is 11 residues. In germline, CDR1 is MGHRA, CDR2 YSYEKL. The CDR3 loop is CASSQEYEQYF. Here the CDR3 DNA reads TGTGCCAGCAGTCAGGAGTACGAGCAGTACTTC.

This clonotype was seen a handful of times. This chain uses TRBV7-9 with TRBJ2-1; 9 bases are shared with TRBD2. Germline CDR1 and CDR2: SEHNR and FQNEAQ (reference sequence). Losses at the gene ends were 2 bases for V and 7 bases for J; bases not matched to a gene: 12. This CDR3 is 17 amino acids long. CDR3 sequence: CASSLIFGLAGRNEQFF. The CDR3 DNA is TGTGCCAGCAGCTTAATATTCGGGCTAGCGGGGAGAAATGAGCAGTTCTTC.

This clonotype showed up just a few times. J is TRBJ2-4 and V is TRBV20-1; TRBD1 is a possible D gene (6 bases). Looked up from germline, CDR1 is DFQATT and CDR2 is SNEGSKA (reference sequence). The CDR3 covers 16 residues. Trimming shortened V by 0 bases and J by 2 bases, and 14 bases separated the two germline ends. The CDR3 spells CSARDDNRVTKNIQYF. The CDR3 nucleotides read TGCAGTGCTAGAGATGATAACAGGGTGACCAAAAACATTCAGTACTTC.

This clonotype turned up a few times. J is TRBJ2-1 and V is TRBV6-4; 8 nucleotides agree with TRBD2. Germline V gene data show CDR1 as MRHNA and CDR2 as SNTAGT. This CDR3 has 15 amino acids. The V gene end was trimmed by 2 bases and the J gene end by 6 bases; junction bases not matched to a gene: 6. The CDR3 spells CASSDLLAGRNEQFF. CDR3 in DNA: TGTGCCAGCAGTGACCTTCTAGCGGGCCGCAATGAGCAGTTCTTC.

The V and J genes are TRBV5-4 and TRBJ2-5; TRBD2 matches 8 bases. Germline CDR1 SGHNT, CDR2 YYREEE (reference sequence). The J segment lost 4 bases and the V segment lost 3 bases, leaving 8 bases of the junction unmatched. This CDR3 region has 15 residues. CDR3 in amino acids: CASSSSGGGLETQYF. DNA for the CDR3: TGTGCCAGCAGCTCCTCCGGGGGGGGGCTAGAGACCCAGTACTTC. The whole variable domain, filled in from reference TRBV5-4 and TRBJ2-5, reads ETGVTQSPTHLIKTRGQQVTLRCSSQSGHNTVSWYQQALGQGPQFIFQYYREEENGRGNFPPRFSGLQFPNYSSELNVNALELDDSALYLCASSSSGGGLETQYFGPGTRLLVL.

This chain connects TRBV7-2 to TRBJ2-2; 13 nucleotides line up with TRBD2. Germline V gives CDR1 SGHTA, CDR2 FQGNSA. The CDR3 runs 17 residues. V lost 5 bases to trimming and J lost 2 bases; unmatched junction nucleotides: 5. CDR3 DNA: TGTGCCAGCAGCCCGCGACTAGCGGGAGGTAACACCGGGGAGCTGTTTTTT. Translating gives CASSPRLAGGNTGELFF.

In its sample, this clonotype was seen many times. V is TRBV12-3 or TRBV12-4 and J is TRBJ2-1; D tentatively reads TRBD1 or TRBD2 (5 bases each). Trimming shortened V by 5 bases and J by 4 bases, and 9 bases separated the two germline ends. This CDR3 is built from 13 residues. CDR3 nucleotides: TGTGCCAGCAGTCCGGGGCTGTACAATGAGCAGTTCTTC. It codes for CASSPGLYNEQFF.

The sample holds a few counts of this clonotype. V gene TRBV12-3 or TRBV12-4 combines with J gene TRBJ1-1, with D maybe TRBD1 (6 bases). V shed 3 bases and J shed 3 bases, with 11 bases lying between them. The CDR3 totals 14 residues. The DNA of the CDR3 is TGTGCCAGCAGTTTTCAGGGGACCTACACTGAAGCTTTCTTT. Protein product: CASSFQGTYTEAFF.

The gene calls are TRBV20-1 and TRBJ2-1; possible D gene TRBD2, 6 bases. V gave up 0 bases and J gave up 0 bases, with 21 bases separating them. Germline CDR1 and CDR2: DFQATT and SNEGSKA (reference sequence). The CDR3 runs 19 residues. CDR3 residues: CSARDLGTGGASSYNEQFF. As DNA, the CDR3 is TGCAGTGCTAGAGACCTGGGGACTGGCGGGGCAAGCTCCTACAATGAGCAGTTCTTC.

The chain links TRBV20-1 to TRBJ2-2, with D unresolved. CDR1 is DFQATT, CDR2 SNEGSKA, per germline (reference sequence). Trimming stripped 5 bases from V and 1 base from J, with 17 bases between. The CDR3 length is 16 residues. CDR3 sequence reads: CSAPPAGQVNTGELFF. The CDR3 DNA reads TGCAGTGCTCCCCCCGCCGGGCAGGTGAACACCGGGGAGCTGTTTTTT.

Turning to this clonotype: One end of the junction fails to match germline, which may point to a read error. The CDR3 DNA is TGCAGTGCTAGGGGGGAAGGGACGGGGGGGAGCGGCCTTTTCGAACAGTACTTT. Translating it yields CSARGEGTGGSGLFEQYF. The chain recombines TRBV20-1 with TRBJ2-5; TRBD2 matches 8 bases. The germline V gene has CDR1 DFQATT and CDR2 SNEGSKA (reference sequence). This CDR3 is built from 18 residues.